Detailed here is one T cell receptor beta chain. Its specificity is not known. It is unclear where the CDR3 begins or ends on the DNA, so no DNA is shown, and the CDR3 is as TCRdb lists it. The table came from immunoSEQ multiplex PCR; TCRdb's copy has only in-frame clones and leaves some out. The table records around 180,000 clones, 75% to 90% of them present only once. The CDR3 region is 22 residues in length, termini included. The data originate from a study of T cell responses to AZD1222 COVID-19 vaccine. General study findings and limits: Females outnumbered males among donors, who were mostly white British; clonal diversity was possibly underestimated. The breadth and depth of Spike-specific TCRs increased once two AZD1222 doses had been given. None of the repertoires were sampled until the peak T cell response had passed.

The sequencing used peripheral blood, collected on day 0 of AZD1222 vaccination. The TCR originated in an adult in good health. The chain recombines TRBV12-1 with TRBJ1-5; whether TRBD1, the table's D call, matches the DNA was not checked. TRBV12-1 is a recognized pseudogene. The CDR3 loop reads CASSFAQGAGTFAEDSNQPQHF.